These 13 T cell receptor beta chains share one sample of origin, sequenced in a study of cytomegalovirus exposure and HLA in healthy donors (dated by TCRdb to 2015 to 2018). Library preparation was by the immunoSEQ multiplex PCR assay. For the multiplex PCR, a mixture combining 60 forward primers for TCR Vbeta segments and 13 reverse primers for TCR Jbeta segments was used. TCRdb stores this immuneACCESS table with in-frame sequences only. Part of the clones is absent; in the studies checked, under half of the shortfall reflects unresolved V genes, and no reason is known for the rest. In this sample the table shows about 160,000 clones, around 72% of which occur a single time. Jointly, the top ten make up about 1.3% of the sample. Sequenced: PBMCs. Every receptor here comes from a man aged 18 to 30 in good health and CMV-seronegative.

A single count supports this clone. This sequence joins TRBV5-1 and TRBJ1-1; D not resolved. This CDR3 has 14 amino acids. The germline V and J ends were trimmed by 0 bases and 3 bases, with 9 bases remaining between them. The germline CDR1 and CDR2 sequences are SGHRS and YFSETQ. CDR3 in amino acids: CASSLAGIDTEAFF. The CDR3 DNA is TGCGCCAGCAGCTTGGCGGGGATCGACACTGAAGCTTTCTTT.

In regard to this clone: Sequence at one end of the junction differs from germline and may be a read error. The V gene is TRBV7-9, the J gene TRBJ2-3; D is ambiguous. Germline assignment: CDR1 SEHNR and CDR2 FQNEAQ (reference sequence). The CDR3 covers 12 residues. CDR3 nucleotides: TGTTCCAGCAGCTTACGTGGAGTTACGCAGTATTTT. The encoded protein is CSSSLRGVTQYF. Filled out from reference TRBV7-9 and TRBJ2-3, the complete variable domain reads DTGVSQNPRHKITKRGQNVTFRCDPISEHNRLYWYRQTLGQGPEFLTYFQNEAQLEKSRLLSDRFSAERPKGSFSTLEIQRTEQGDSAMYLCSSSLRGVTQYFGPGTRLTVL.

V is TRBV28 and J is TRBJ2-7; 8 positions match TRBD2. The CDR3 runs to 20 residues. Germline V gives CDR1 MDHEN, CDR2 SYDVKM. V was pared by 4 bases and J by 2 bases, with 22 bases of the junction left unmatched. CDR3 coding DNA: TGTGCCAGCAGTTCCCCCGCGGGAGAAACTACGGAGCGGGGGACCTACGAGCAGTACTTC. Protein: CASSSPAGETTERGTYEQYF.

The V gene is TRBV28, the J gene TRBJ2-7, with TRBD2 matching 14 bases. Germline V CDR1 and CDR2: MDHEN, SYDVKM. The V and J ends lost 3 bases and 2 bases, in that order; junction bases with no gene match: 0. This CDR3 region has 15 residues. The DNA of the CDR3 is TGTGCCAGCAGTTTGGGACTAGCGGGAGCCTACGAGCAGTACTTC. Its translation: CASSLGLAGAYEQYF.

The V call is TRBV6-6, the J call TRBJ2-1; TRBD1 agrees at 9 bases. V was clipped by 6 bases and J by 14 bases; unmatched bases: 11. CDR3 length equals 13 residues. CDR1 and CDR2 (germline): MNHNY, SVGAGI (reference sequence). The CDR3 coding sequence is TGTGCCAGCAGGACGAACAGGGGGCGGGGGAAGTTCTTC. This encodes CASRTNRGRGKFF.

The chain has TRBV29-1 and TRBJ2-3; possibly TRBD2 for D (7 bases). Per the germline V gene, CDR1 is SQVTM and CDR2 is ANQGSEA. The CDR3 contains 16 residues. The ends were cut back, 4 bases at V and 0 bases at J, with 17 bases in the middle. Written as DNA, the CDR3 is TGCAGCGTTGCGAGGTGGGGGGGGCAAAGCACAGATACGCAGTATTTT. As protein: CSVARWGGQSTDTQYF.

This chain connects TRBV1 to TRBJ1-1; the table's D call of TRBD1 was not tested on the DNA. TRBV1 is a pseudogene. The CDR3 runs to 14 residues. The CDR3 region has the DNA TGCACCAGCAGACACGACAGAAAGTTGGGTCAAGCTTTCTTT. It specifies CTSRHDRKLGQAFF.

V usage is TRBV9 and J usage is TRBJ1-1, with 8 bases lining up with TRBD1. The germline CDR1 and CDR2 sequences are SGDLS and YYNGEE. J gave up 0 bases and V 5 bases, and 3 bases lay outside the gene matches. The CDR3 is 14 residues long. In DNA, the CDR3 is TGTGCCAGCAGGTCGACAGGGGTGAACACTGAAGCTTTCTTT. Translated, it gives CASRSTGVNTEAFF.

The rearrangement joins TRBV5-1 to TRBJ2-4; 14 nucleotides line up with TRBD2. V lost 2 bases and J lost 9; bases outside the gene matches: 4. This CDR3 contains 15 residues. Germline CDR1 is SGHRS and CDR2 is YFSETQ. CDR3 residues: CASSFGTSGSSIQYF. The CDR3 bases are TGCGCCAGCAGCTTTGGGACTAGCGGGAGTAGCATTCAGTACTTC.

This chain uses TRBV6-1 with TRBJ1-2, with 8 positions matching TRBD1. The length of the CDR3 is 17 residues. CDR1 is MNHNS and CDR2 is SASEGT in the germline V gene. With 2 bases clipped from V and 6 bases from J, the junction kept 14 bases outside the gene matches. The CDR3 bases are TGTGCCAGCAGTGAAACCATCCCAGGGGGCTTAATGGATGGCTACACCTTC. This codes for CASSETIPGGLMDGYTF.

The chain links TRBV5-4 to TRBJ1-1; D gene ambiguous. The V and J ends lost 0 bases and 3 bases respectively, with 12 bases between them. Germline CDR1 is SGHNT and CDR2 is YYREEE (reference sequence). The CDR3 has 15 amino acids. The DNA for the CDR3 is TGTGCCAGCAGCTTGGGTGAAGCTCGAGACACTGAAGCTTTCTTT. Amino acids: CASSLGEARDTEAFF.

CDR3 region: CASSARGETQYF. DNA of the CDR3: TGTGCCAGCAGTGCCAGAGGAGAGACCCAGTACTTC. The chain joins TRBV25-1 to TRBJ2-5; D is unresolved. V shed 4 bases and J shed 4 bases, with 7 bases lying between them. The CDR3 loop spans 12 amino acids. Germline V gene sequence: CDR1 MGHDK, CDR2 SYGVNS.

This chain links TRBV10-3 with TRBJ2-7; no firm D call. The CDR3 is 14 residues long. The germline V gene has CDR1 ENHRY and CDR2 SYGVKD. The V end was cut by 3 bases, the J end by 2 bases, with 11 bases between. CDR3 in amino acids: CAISEVSQAYEQYF. The CDR3 nucleotides read TGTGCCATCAGTGAAGTGTCGCAGGCCTACGAGCAGTACTTC.